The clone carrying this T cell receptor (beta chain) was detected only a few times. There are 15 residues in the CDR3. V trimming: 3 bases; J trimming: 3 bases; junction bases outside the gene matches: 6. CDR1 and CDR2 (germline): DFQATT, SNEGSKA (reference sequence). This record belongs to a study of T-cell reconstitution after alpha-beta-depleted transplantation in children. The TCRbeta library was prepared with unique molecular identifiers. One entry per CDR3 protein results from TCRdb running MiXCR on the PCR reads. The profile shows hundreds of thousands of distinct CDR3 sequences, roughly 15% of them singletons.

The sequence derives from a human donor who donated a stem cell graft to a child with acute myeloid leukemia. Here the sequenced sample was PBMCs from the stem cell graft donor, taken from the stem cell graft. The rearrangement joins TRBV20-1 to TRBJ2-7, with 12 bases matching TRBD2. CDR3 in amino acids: CSARVTSGGFYEQYV. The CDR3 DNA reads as TGCAGTGCTAGGGTGACTAGCGGGGGATTCTACGAGCAGTACGTC.